One sample yielded the 20 T cell receptor beta chains listed below, sequenced in a study of T cells in Graves' hyperthyroidism and ophthalmopathy. Researchers amplified the TCR beta CDR3 regions from RNA transcripts. In the first-round RT-PCR of the TCR CDR3, the HTBI primer set was used. TCRdb re-derived calls from the multiplex PCR reads in MiXCR, one entry per CDR3 protein. Of about 690,000 distinct CDR3 sequences in the sample, 15% to 20% were seen once. Sequenced material: blood. These receptors were collected from a man between 45 and 60 years old with Graves' hyperthyroidism.

This clonotype was seen more than once but under ten times. The chain has TRBV25-1 and TRBJ2-4; the D gene is possibly TRBD1 (5 bases). Germline CDR1 is MGHDK and CDR2 is SYGVNS. This CDR3 comprises 11 residues. Trimming stripped 9 bases from V and 6 bases from J, with 9 bases between. CDR3 amino acids: CASTDTNIQYF. DNA of the CDR3: TGTGCCAGTACGGACACAAACATTCAGTACTTC.

This clonotype has just a few counts. The chain uses TRBV6-1 and TRBJ1-2; 10 bases match TRBD1. With V trimmed by 4 bases and J by 7 bases, 9 bases remained unmatched. This CDR3 has 15 amino acids. Germline V gives CDR1 MNHNS, CDR2 SASEGT. This CDR3 reads CASSGQGQGLSGYTF. CDR3 DNA sequence: TGTGCCAGCAGTGGCCAGGGACAGGGGTTGTCTGGCTACACCTTC.

Only a few counts were recorded for this clonotype. One end of the junction does not line up with germline, which may come from a read error. The rearrangement joins TRBV7-6 to TRBJ2-5; 11 nucleotides agree with TRBD2. The CDR3 is 14 residues long. Germline loops: CDR1 SGHVS, CDR2 FNYEAQ. The CDR3 coding sequence is TGTGCCGGCAGCTTAGCGGGAGGGCCCGAGACCCAGTACTTC. The encoded protein is CAGSLAGGPETQYF.

This clonotype was seen repeatedly, ten times or more. This chain's CDR3 is CASSFRQGAFTDTQYF. CDR3 nucleotides: TGTGCCAGCAGCTTTAGACAGGGGGCTTTTACAGATACGCAGTATTTT. The rearrangement joins TRBV7-3 to TRBJ2-3; 10 nucleotides align to TRBD1. The germline V gene has CDR1 SGHTA and CDR2 FQGTGA. J gave up 3 bases and V 3 bases, and 6 bases lay outside the gene matches. CDR3 size: 16 residues.

This clonotype has more than one count but fewer than ten. The chain carries TRBV2 and TRBJ2-2, with 7 positions matching TRBD2. V lost 3 bases and J lost 2; bases outside the gene matches: 3. This CDR3 is 15 amino acids long. Germline CDR1 reads SNHLY; CDR2 reads FYNNEI. CDR3 DNA sequence: TGTGCCAGCAGTGATGGCGGGGGAAACACCGGGGAGCTGTTTTTT. Translated, it gives CASSDGGGNTGELFF.

The rearrangement joins TRBV4-3 to TRBJ2-2, with D uncertain. The V and J ends lost 4 bases and 9 bases respectively, with 9 bases between them. CDR3 length equals 12 residues. Germline V gene data show CDR1 as LGHNA and CDR2 as YSLEER. The CDR3 DNA follows: TGCGCCAGCAGCCCTAATGCCCGGGAGCTGTTTTTT. Translated, it gives CASSPNARELFF.

This clonotype was observed at least ten times. This chain uses TRBV10-3 with TRBJ2-3, with 13 bases matching TRBD2. J gave up 2 bases and V 6 bases, and 8 bases lay outside the gene matches. This CDR3 spans 17 amino acids. Germline lookup yields CDR1 ENHRY and CDR2 SYGVKD. The CDR3 loop is CAIRDRLAGGITDTQYF. The CDR3 DNA reads TGTGCCATCAGGGACCGACTAGCGGGAGGTATCACAGATACGCAGTATTTT.

The gene calls are TRBV5-1 and TRBJ2-1; either TRBD1 or TRBD2 may supply D (5 bases each). Germline V gene lookup returns CDR1 SGHRS and CDR2 YFSETQ. This CDR3 contains 15 residues. V was trimmed by 0 bases and J by 5 bases, leaving 12 bases between them. CDR3 nucleotide sequence: TGCGCCAGCAGCTTGGAGGGGCGGGCCGACAATGAGCAGTTCTTC. Protein sequence: CASSLEGRADNEQFF.

The table lists this clonotype with a few counts. V and J are TRBV19 and TRBJ1-5; TRBD1 might be the D (5 bases). The germline gives CDR1 LNHDA, CDR2 SQIVND (reference sequence). The germline V and J ends were trimmed by 5 bases and 2 bases, with 10 bases remaining between them. This CDR3 comprises 14 residues. CDR3 nucleotide sequence: TGTGCCAGTAGTGTTCGGGGGGGCAATCAGCCCCAGCATTTT. It encodes CASSVRGGNQPQHF. Supplemented by reference TRBV19 and TRBJ1-5, the full variable domain reads DGGITQSPKYLFRKEGQNVTLSCEQNLNHDAMYWYRQDPGQGLRLIYYSQIVNDFQKGDIAEGYSVSREKKESFPLTVTSAQKNPTAFYLCASSVRGGNQPQHFGDGTRLSIL.

In this sample, this clonotype turned up many times. This chain connects TRBV11-2 to TRBJ1-1; D not resolved. CDR3 size: 13 residues. V dropped 5 bases and J dropped 4 bases, with 11 bases sitting between them. CDR1 is SGHAT, CDR2 FQNNGV, per germline. This chain's CDR3 is CASSPPLGTEAFF. The DNA for the CDR3 is TGTGCCAGCAGCCCCCCGTTGGGCACTGAAGCTTTCTTT.

The table lists this clonotype with a few counts. J is TRBJ2-7 and V is TRBV29-1, with 7 bases aligning to TRBD2. The J segment lost 1 base and the V segment lost 5 bases, leaving 5 bases of the junction unmatched. CDR3 size: 13 residues. Germline CDR1 is SQVTM and CDR2 is ANQGSEA. The chain's CDR3 is CSVLGGGSYEQYF. The DNA for the CDR3 is TGCAGCGTTCTAGGCGGGGGATCCTACGAGCAGTACTTC.

About this clonotype itself: This may be a read error: a much more frequent sequence differs by one nucleotide. This rearrangement joins TRBV7-9 to TRBJ2-1; D is possibly TRBD1 (6 bases). The CDR3 extends over 16 amino acids. Germline V gives CDR1 SEHNR, CDR2 FQNEAQ (reference sequence). In DNA, the CDR3 is TGTGCCAGCAGCTTAGAGGGGGAGAGCTCCTACAATGAGCAGTCCTTC. Protein: CASSLEGESSYNEQSF. Combining the CDR3 with reference TRBV7-9 and TRBJ2-1 gives the whole variable domain DTGVSQNPRHKITKRGQNVTFRCDPISEHNRLYWYRQTLGQGPEFLTYFQNEAQLEKSRLLSDRFSAERPKGSFSTLEIQRTEQGDSAMYLCASSLEGESSYNEQSFGPGTRLTVL.

This clonotype was counted between two and nine times. J is TRBJ2-2 and V is TRBV2; unclear D gene. There are 14 residues in the CDR3. V lost 6 bases, J lost 0 bases, and 8 bases lay in between. The germline gives CDR1 SNHLY, CDR2 FYNNEI. CDR3 DNA sequence: TGTGCCAGCAGAGGTACTACGAACACCGGGGAGCTGTTTTTT. Translating it yields CASRGTTNTGELFF.

This clonotype occurred many times. This chain links TRBV2 with TRBJ2-3; the match to TRBD1 covers 12 bases. The trim removed 0 bases at V and 5 bases at J, leaving 6 bases unmatched. The CDR3 has 17 amino acids. CDR1 is SNHLY, CDR2 FYNNEI, per germline. In DNA form, the CDR3 reads TGTGCCAGCAGTGAAGCCGGGACAGGGGGCCCGAGAGATACGCAGTATTTT. Residues: CASSEAGTGGPRDTQYF.

On this clonotype: Just one base apart from a much larger clone, this may be a read error. V and J are TRBV2 and TRBJ2-2; D unresolved. V lost 1 base and J lost 0, with 6 bases in between. The germline gives CDR1 SNHLY, CDR2 FYNNEI. The CDR3 loop spans 15 amino acids. CDR3 protein: CASSEVDPNTGELFF. The CDR3 nucleotides read TGTGCCAGCAGTGAAGTGGACCCGAACACCGGGGAGCTGTTTTTT.

This clonotype was seen repeatedly, ten times or more. This chain links TRBV5-1 with TRBJ2-7, with no clear D. Deletions cut 0 bases from V and 3 bases from J, with 13 bases between. The CDR3 has 15 residues. Germline V lookup: CDR1 SGHRS, CDR2 YFSETQ. DNA for the CDR3: TGCGCCAGCAGCTTGGAGACGGTGAATTTCTACGAGCAGTACTTC. Translated, it gives CASSLETVNFYEQYF. The complete variable domain, with remaining parts taken from reference TRBV5-1 and TRBJ2-7, reads KAGVTQTPRYLIKTRGQQVTLSCSPISGHRSVSWYQQTPGQGLQFLFEYFSETQRNKGNFPGRFSGRQFSNSRSEMNVSTLELGDSALYLCASSLETVNFYEQYFGPGTRLTVT.

This clonotype has at least ten counts. The chain uses TRBV6-1 and TRBJ1-1; a weak D match, TRBD1 (6 bases). V was pared by 6 bases and J by 3 bases, with 11 bases between. CDR3 length: 13 residues. Germline V gives CDR1 MNHNS, CDR2 SASEGT. CDR3: CASSPRGDTEAFF. The CDR3 DNA reads as TGTGCCAGCAGCCCGAGGGGGGACACTGAAGCTTTCTTT.

This chain connects TRBV29-1 to TRBJ2-1; D gene uncertain. V gave up 8 bases and J gave up 7 bases, with 15 bases separating them. CDR1 SQVTM and CDR2 ANQGSEA come from the germline V gene. The CDR3 runs to 12 residues. As DNA, the CDR3 is TGCAGCTCCGGGCCCGTCGGAAATGAGCAGTTCTTC. Translated, it gives CSSGPVGNEQFF.

As DNA, the CDR3 is TGTGCCAGCATAGGACAGGGGAATCAGCCCCAGCATTTT. This translates into CASIGQGNQPQHF. The rearrangement links TRBV28 to TRBJ1-5; TRBD1 matches at 9 bases. The J segment lost 4 bases and the V segment lost 7 bases, leaving 2 bases of the junction unmatched. The germline CDR1 and CDR2 sequences are MDHEN and SYDVKM. The CDR3 is 13 residues long.

This clonotype appeared a few times. V is TRBV20-1 and J is TRBJ1-2, with 8 bases fitting TRBD1. The CDR3 has 17 residues. The germline gives CDR1 DFQATT, CDR2 SNEGSKA (reference sequence). With V trimmed by 2 bases and J by 1 base, 12 bases remained unmatched. In DNA, the CDR3 is TGCAGTGCTAGACTTTCCCGGTCGGGACAGGATAACTATGGCTACACCTTC. As protein: CSARLSRSGQDNYGYTF.